This T cell receptor (beta chain) is drawn from a study of T-cell memory formation after mild COVID-19. After 5'RACE with constant-segment primers, TCR alpha and TCR beta cDNA libraries carrying sample barcodes and UMIs were obtained. TCRdb itself ran the 5' RACE reads through MiXCR, one entry per CDR3 protein. Among hundreds of thousands of distinct CDR3 sequences listed, roughly 22% were seen once. Germline V gives CDR1 SQVTM, CDR2 ANQGSEA. The junction had 5 bases not matched to a gene; V was cut back by 6 bases and J by 4 bases. This CDR3 has 12 amino acids. Study-level results: Cross-reactive memory seemingly joined, as some responding clones were found in pre-infection memory.

About this clonotype: Antigen specificity is unknown.

Source material: PBMCs or a T cell subset sorted from them (not recorded which). The chain recombines TRBV29-1 with TRBJ1-2; 7 bases fit TRBD1. The clonotype originates from an adult woman who had mild COVID-19 (a few samples of this study predate the infection). Cell type and time point are not known. The CDR3 protein is CSVGQNIYGYTF. The CDR3 bases are TGCAGCGTGGGACAGAATATCTATGGCTACACCTTC.